The clone carrying this T cell receptor beta chain was seen once. The germline CDR1 and CDR2 sequences are SGHVS and FQNEAQ. V shed 4 bases, J shed 2 bases, and the junction held 8 bases outside the gene matches. The length of the CDR3 is 16 residues. This table comes from immunoSEQ multiplex PCR, and its TCRdb copy is limited to in-frame clones, with some not included. This sample has approximately 130,000 clones; around 77% occur once, and the top ten carry approximately 10%. These data are taken from a study of blood T cell repertoires in COVID-19. Study in general: Italy, Spain and the United States were the sources of the convalescent and acute COVID-19 samples. T cells, B-cell-depleted T cells, or PBMCs provided the cDNA or gDNA that served as material.

Sequencing input: peripheral blood. The clonotype originates from a human donor in a cohort sampled during active COVID-19. V usage is TRBV7-8 and J usage is TRBJ2-5, with 9 bases fitting TRBD2. The CDR3 DNA reads TGTGCCAGCAGCTACCTTGTTAGCGGGGGACAAGAGACCCAGTACTTC. This codes for CASSYLVSGGQETQYF. Full variable domain (rest looked up from reference TRBV7-8 and TRBJ2-5): GAGVSQSPRYKVAKRGQDVALRCDPISGHVSLFWYQQALGQGPEFLTYFQNEAQLDKSGLPSDRFFAERPEGSVSTLKIQRTQQEDSAVYLCASSYLVSGGQETQYFGPGTRLLVL.